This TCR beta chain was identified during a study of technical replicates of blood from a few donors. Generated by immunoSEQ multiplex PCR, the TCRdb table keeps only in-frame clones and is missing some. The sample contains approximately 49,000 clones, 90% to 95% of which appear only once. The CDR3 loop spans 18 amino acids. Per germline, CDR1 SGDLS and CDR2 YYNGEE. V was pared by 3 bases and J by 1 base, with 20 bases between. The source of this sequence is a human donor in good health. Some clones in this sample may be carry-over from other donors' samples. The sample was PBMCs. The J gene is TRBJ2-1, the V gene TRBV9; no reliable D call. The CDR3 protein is CASSAATLSGASYNEQFF. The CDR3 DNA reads TGTGCCAGCAGCGCCGCCACCCTGTCCGGAGCTTCCTACAATGAGCAGTTCTTC.